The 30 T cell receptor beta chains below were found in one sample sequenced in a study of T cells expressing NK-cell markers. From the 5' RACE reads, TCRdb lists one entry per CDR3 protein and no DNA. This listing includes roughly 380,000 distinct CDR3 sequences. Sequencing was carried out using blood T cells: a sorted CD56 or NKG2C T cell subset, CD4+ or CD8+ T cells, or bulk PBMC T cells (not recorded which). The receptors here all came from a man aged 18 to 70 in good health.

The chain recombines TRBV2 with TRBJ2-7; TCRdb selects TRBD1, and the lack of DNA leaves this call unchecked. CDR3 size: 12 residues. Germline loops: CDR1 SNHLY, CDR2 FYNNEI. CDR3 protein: CASSRDSLKQYF. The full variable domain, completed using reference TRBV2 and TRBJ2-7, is EPEVTQTPSHQVTQMGQEVILRCVPISNHLYFYWYRQILGQKVEFLVSFYNNEISEKSEIFDDQFSVERPDGSNFTLKIRSTKLEDSAMYFCASSRDSLKQYFGPGTRLTVT.

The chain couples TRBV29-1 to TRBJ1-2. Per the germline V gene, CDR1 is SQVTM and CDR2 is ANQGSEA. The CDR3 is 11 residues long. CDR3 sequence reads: CSVKRIYGYTF.

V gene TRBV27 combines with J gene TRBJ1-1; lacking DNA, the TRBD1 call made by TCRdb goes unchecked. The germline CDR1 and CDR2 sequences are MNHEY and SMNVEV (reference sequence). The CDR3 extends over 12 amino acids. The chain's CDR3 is CASSREGRGLFF.

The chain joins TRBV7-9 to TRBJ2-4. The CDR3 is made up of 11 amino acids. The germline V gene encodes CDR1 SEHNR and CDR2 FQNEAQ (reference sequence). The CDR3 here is CASSPLNIQYF.

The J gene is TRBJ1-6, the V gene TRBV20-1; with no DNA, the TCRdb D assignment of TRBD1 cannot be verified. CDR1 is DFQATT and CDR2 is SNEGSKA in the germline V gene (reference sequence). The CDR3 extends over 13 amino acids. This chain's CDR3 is CSEPGQNNSPLHF.

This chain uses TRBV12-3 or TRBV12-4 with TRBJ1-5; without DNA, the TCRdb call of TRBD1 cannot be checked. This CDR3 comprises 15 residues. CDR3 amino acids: CASSLSLAGDQPQHF.

The chain's CDR3 is CASSLMRGENNEQFF. The J gene is TRBJ2-1, the V gene TRBV7-2; the D gene TCRdb calls, TRBD2, cannot be checked with no DNA. The CDR3 extends over 15 amino acids. Germline loops: CDR1 SGHTA, CDR2 FQGNSA.

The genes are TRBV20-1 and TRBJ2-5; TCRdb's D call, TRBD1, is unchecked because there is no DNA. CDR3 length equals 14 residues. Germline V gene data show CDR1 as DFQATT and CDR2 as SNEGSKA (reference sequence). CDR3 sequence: CSGRRDSSQETQYF.

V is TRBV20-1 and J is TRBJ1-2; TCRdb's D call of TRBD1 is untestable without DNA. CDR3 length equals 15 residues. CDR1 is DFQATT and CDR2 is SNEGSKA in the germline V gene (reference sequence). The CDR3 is CSARDVTGGFYGYTF.

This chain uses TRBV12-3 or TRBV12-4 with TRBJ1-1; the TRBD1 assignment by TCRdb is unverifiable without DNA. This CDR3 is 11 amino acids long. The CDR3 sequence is CASSRGYEAFF.

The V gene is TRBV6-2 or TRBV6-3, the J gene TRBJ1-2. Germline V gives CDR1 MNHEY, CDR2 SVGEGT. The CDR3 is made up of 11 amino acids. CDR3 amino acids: CASSYLDGYTF.

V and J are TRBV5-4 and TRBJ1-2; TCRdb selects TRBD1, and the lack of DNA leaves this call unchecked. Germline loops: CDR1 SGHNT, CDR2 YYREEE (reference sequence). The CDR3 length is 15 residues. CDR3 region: CASSSLYRGRAGYTF.

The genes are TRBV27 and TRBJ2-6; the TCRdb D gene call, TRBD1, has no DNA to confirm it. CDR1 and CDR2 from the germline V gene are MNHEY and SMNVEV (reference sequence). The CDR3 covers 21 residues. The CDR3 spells CASRPPGQGIIPGPGANVLTF.

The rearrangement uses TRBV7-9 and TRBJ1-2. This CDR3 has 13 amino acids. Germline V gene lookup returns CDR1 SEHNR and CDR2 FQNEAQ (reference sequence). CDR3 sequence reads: CASSLGAGDGYTF.

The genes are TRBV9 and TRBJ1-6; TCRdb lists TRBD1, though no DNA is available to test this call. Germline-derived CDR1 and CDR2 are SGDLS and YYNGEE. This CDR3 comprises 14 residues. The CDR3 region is CASSVRPAGSPLHF.

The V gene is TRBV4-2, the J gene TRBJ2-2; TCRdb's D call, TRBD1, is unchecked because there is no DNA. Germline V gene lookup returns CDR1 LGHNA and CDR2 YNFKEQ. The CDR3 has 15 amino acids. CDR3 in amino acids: CASSHPTGRAGELFF.

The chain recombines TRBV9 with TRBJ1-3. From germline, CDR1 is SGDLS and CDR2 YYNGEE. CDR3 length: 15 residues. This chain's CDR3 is CASSTSDSSGNTIYF.

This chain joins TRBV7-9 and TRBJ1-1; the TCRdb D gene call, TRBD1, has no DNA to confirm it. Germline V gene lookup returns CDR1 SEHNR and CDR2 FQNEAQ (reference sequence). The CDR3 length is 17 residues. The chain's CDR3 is CASSLARPGVGDTEAFF. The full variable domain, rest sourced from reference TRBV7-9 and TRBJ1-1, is DTGVSQNPRHKITKRGQNVTFRCDPISEHNRLYWYRQTLGQGPEFLTYFQNEAQLEKSRLLSDRFSAERPKGSFSTLEIQRTEQGDSAMYLCASSLARPGVGDTEAFFGQGTRLTVV.

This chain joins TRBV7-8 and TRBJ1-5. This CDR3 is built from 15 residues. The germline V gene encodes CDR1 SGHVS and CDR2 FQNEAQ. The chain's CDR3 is CASSFGYSADQPQHF.

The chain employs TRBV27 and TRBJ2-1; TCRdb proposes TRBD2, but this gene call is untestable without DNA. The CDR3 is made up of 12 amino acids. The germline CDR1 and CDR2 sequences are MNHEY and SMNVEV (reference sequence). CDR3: CASGLAYEEQFF.

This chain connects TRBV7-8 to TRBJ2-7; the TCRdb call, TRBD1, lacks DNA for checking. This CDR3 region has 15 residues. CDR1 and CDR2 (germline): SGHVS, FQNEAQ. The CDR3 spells CASSSFRGHREEQYF.

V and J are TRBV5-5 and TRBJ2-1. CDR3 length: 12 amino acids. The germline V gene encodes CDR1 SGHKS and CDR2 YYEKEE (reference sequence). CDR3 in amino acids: CASSHGTPEQFF.

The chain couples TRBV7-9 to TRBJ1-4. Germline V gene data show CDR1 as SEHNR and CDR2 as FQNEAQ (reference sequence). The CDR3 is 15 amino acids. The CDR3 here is CASSAVGAGGEKLFF.

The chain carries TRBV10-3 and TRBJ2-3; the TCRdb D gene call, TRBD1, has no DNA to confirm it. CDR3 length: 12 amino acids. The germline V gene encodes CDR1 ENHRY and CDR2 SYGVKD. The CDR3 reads CAISGTTDTQYF.

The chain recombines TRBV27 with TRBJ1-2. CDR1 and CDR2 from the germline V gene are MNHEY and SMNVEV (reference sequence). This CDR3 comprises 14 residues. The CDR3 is CASSSNDGLYGYTF.

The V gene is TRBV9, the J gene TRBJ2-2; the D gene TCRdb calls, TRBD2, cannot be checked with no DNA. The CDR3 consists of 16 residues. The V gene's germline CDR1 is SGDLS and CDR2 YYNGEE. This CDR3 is CASSVVAGTHTGELFF.

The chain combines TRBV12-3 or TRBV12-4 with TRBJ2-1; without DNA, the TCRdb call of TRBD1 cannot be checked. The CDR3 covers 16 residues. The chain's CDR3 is CASSWDGTGSYNEQFF.

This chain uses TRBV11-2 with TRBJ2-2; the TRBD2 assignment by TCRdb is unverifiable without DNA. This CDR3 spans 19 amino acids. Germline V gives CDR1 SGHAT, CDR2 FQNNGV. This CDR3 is CASSPKRSGTSWNTGELFF.

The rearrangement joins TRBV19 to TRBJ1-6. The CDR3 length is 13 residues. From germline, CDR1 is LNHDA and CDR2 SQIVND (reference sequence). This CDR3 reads CASSVGMDSPLHF.

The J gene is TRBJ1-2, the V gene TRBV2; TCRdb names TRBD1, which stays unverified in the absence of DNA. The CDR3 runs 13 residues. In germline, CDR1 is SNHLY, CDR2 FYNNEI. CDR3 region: CASRGDMSYGYTF.